These T cell receptor beta chains were read from a single sample in a study of neurological immune-mediated disorders. Via MiXCR, TCRdb re-called the 5' RACE reads, giving one row per CDR3 protein. Counted here are some 95,000 distinct CDR3 sequences, around 3.3% occurring once; the ten biggest clones make up around 6%. Sequencing was carried out using PBMCs. Source of these receptors: a woman aged 18-30 years with multiple sclerosis. CDR3s include the opening cysteine and the closing phenylalanine or tryptophan. A D gene is named only where the DNA matches it firmly. Expanded clones get a size class; other rows say once, few or many, or leave the size out.

size: many; V: TRBV6-6; J: TRBJ2-7; D: -; DNA: TGTGCCAGCAGTTACAAAGGACTCTACGAGCAGTACTTC; CDR3: CASSYKGLYEQYF
size: many; V: TRBV7-2; J: TRBJ2-7; D: -; DNA: TGTGCCAGCAGCTTCGGCAGCCGATACGAGCAGTACTTC; CDR3: CASSFGSRYEQYF
size: many; V: TRBV5-1; J: TRBJ1-2; D: -; DNA: TGCGCCAGCAGCTTGGAGAACTATGGCTACACCTTC; CDR3: CASSLENYGYTF
size: many; V: TRBV20-1; J: TRBJ2-7; D: -; DNA: TGCAGTGCTAGTAGTTGGCAGGGGGGCTACGAGCAGTACTTC; CDR3: CSASSWQGGYEQYF
size: many; V: TRBV6-2/TRBV6-3; J: TRBJ2-7; D: -; DNA: TGTGCCAGCAGTTACCCCGTTTTTTTCGCCCAGAGCTCCTACGAGCAGTACTTC; CDR3: CASSYPVFFAQSSYEQYF
size: many; V: TRBV30; J: TRBJ1-1; D: -; DNA: TGTGCCTGGAGTGTGGCGAACACTGAAGCTTTCTTT; CDR3: CAWSVANTEAFF
size: many; V: TRBV12-3/TRBV12-4; J: TRBJ2-5; D: -; DNA: TGTGCCAGCAGTTTGACCCCCGAGCAAGAGACCCAGTACTTC; CDR3: CASSLTPEQETQYF
size: many; V: TRBV5-6; J: TRBJ2-3; D: -; DNA: TGTGCCAGCAGCATTCTACCCCGGGGGACAGATACGCAGTATTTT; CDR3: CASSILPRGTDTQYF
size: many; V: TRBV5-1; J: TRBJ2-7; D: -; DNA: TGCGCCAGCAGCTTGGATGGGGGAAGAGTAAACTACGAGCAGTACTTC; CDR3: CASSLDGGRVNYEQYF
size: many; V: TRBV11-2; J: TRBJ2-5; D: TRBD2; DNA: TGTGCCAGCAGCGAGGGTCTAGCGGGCCCCCGCTACCAAGAGACCCAGTACTTC; CDR3: CASSEGLAGPRYQETQYF
size: many; V: TRBV4-1; J: TRBJ2-2; D: TRBD1; DNA: TGCGCCAGCAGCCAAGCCGGACAGGGGGCGGGCACCGGGGAGCTGTTTTTT; CDR3: CASSQAGQGAGTGELFF
size: many; V: TRBV5-6; J: TRBJ1-2; D: -; DNA: TGTGCCAGCAGCTTGGCCACCAGAGGGGATGACTATGGCTACACCTTC; CDR3: CASSLATRGDDYGYTF
size: many; V: TRBV12-3/TRBV12-4; J: TRBJ2-4; D: -; DNA: TGTGCCAGCAGCCCTGAGCTTATAGCCAAAAACATTCAGTACTTC; CDR3: CASSPELIAKNIQYF
size: many; V: TRBV20-1; J: TRBJ2-1; D: TRBD2; DNA: TGCAGTGCTCTCGCTAGCGGGGAACACTCCTACAATGAGCAGTTCTTC; CDR3: CSALASGEHSYNEQFF
size: many; V: TRBV7-9; J: TRBJ2-7; D: TRBD1; DNA: TGTGCCAGCAGCACCAGGACAGGGGTCTCCGAGCAGTACTTC; CDR3: CASSTRTGVSEQYF
size: many; V: TRBV4-1; J: TRBJ1-1; D: TRBD1; DNA: TGCGCCAGCAGCTTACAGGGGCCAACTGAAGCTTTCTTT; CDR3: CASSLQGPTEAFF
size: many; V: TRBV7-6; J: TRBJ2-1; D: -; DNA: TGTGCCAGCAGCTTAGCTGGGGTAAGCGAGCAGTTCTTC; CDR3: CASSLAGVSEQFF
size: many; V: TRBV5-1; J: TRBJ2-7; D: TRBD2; DNA: TGCGCCAGCAGCGTGACTAGCGGGAGATCCTACGAGCAGTACTTC; CDR3: CASSVTSGRSYEQYF
size: many; V: TRBV20-1; J: TRBJ1-5; D: -; DNA: TGCAGTGCTGGGAGGACCGCCGGGTTATATAGCAATCAGCCCCAGCATTTT; CDR3: CSAGRTAGLYSNQPQHF
size: many; V: TRBV20-1; J: TRBJ2-1; D: TRBD2; DNA: TGCAGTGCCACAAGGGCTAGCGGGGGCCTAAGCTCCTACAATGAGCAGTTCTTC; CDR3: CSATRASGGLSSYNEQFF
size: -; V: TRBV12-3/TRBV12-4; J: TRBJ1-1; D: TRBD1; DNA: TGTGCCAGCAGAACAGGGGCCCTGAACACTGAAGCTTTCTTT; CDR3: CASRTGALNTEAFF
size: many; V: TRBV27; J: TRBJ2-5; D: -; DNA: TGTGCCAGTCGGAGCTTGGTCGGGACTCCGAAGACCCAGTACTTC; CDR3: CASRSLVGTPKTQYF
size: many; V: TRBV29-1; J: TRBJ1-1; D: TRBD1; DNA: TGCAGCGTGACAAAGGGGGCCAACACTGAAGCTTTCTTT; CDR3: CSVTKGANTEAFF
size: many; V: TRBV15; J: TRBJ2-5; D: -; DNA: TGTGCCACCAGCAGCCGAACCGTGGGTTGGGAGACCCAGTACTTC; CDR3: CATSSRTVGWETQYF
size: many; V: TRBV20-1; J: TRBJ2-6; D: -; DNA: TGCAGTGCTAGGGCCCTGGGGCCAAACGTCCTGACTTTC; CDR3: CSARALGPNVLTF
size: many; V: TRBV27; J: TRBJ1-2; D: -; DNA: TGTGCCAGCAGTTTATCCGGGAATGGCTACACCTTC; CDR3: CASSLSGNGYTF
size: many; V: TRBV7-9; J: TRBJ2-2; D: -; DNA: TGTGCCAGCAGTCCCGGGCCTAGCGCGTCCGGGGAGCTGTTTTTT; CDR3: CASSPGPSASGELFF
size: many; V: TRBV10-3; J: TRBJ2-7; D: TRBD1; DNA: TGTGCCATTAAGGCAGCAAAGGACAGGGGTATGGAGAAGCAGTACTTC; CDR3: CAIKAAKDRGMEKQYF
size: many; V: TRBV2; J: TRBJ2-5; D: -; DNA: TGTGCCAGCATTTGGGCCCAAAGCCGGGAGACCCAGTACTTC; CDR3: CASIWAQSRETQYF
size: many; V: TRBV19; J: TRBJ1-2; D: TRBD1; DNA: TGTGCCAGTAGTACCACAGGGGGCGTATTTGGCTACACCTTC; CDR3: CASSTTGGVFGYTF
size: -; V: TRBV20-1; J: TRBJ2-2; D: -; DNA: TGCAGTGGCCAGAGGACAGACACCGGGGAGCTGTTTTTC; CDR3: CSGQRTDTGELFF
size: many; V: TRBV6-2/TRBV6-3; J: TRBJ1-2; D: -; DNA: TGTGCCAGCACCCGAGGCACCCTCTATGGCTACACCTTC; CDR3: CASTRGTLYGYTF
size: many; V: TRBV29-1; J: TRBJ2-3; D: -; DNA: TGCAGCAGCTGGGCAGATACGCAGTATTTT; CDR3: CSSWADTQYF
size: many; V: TRBV5-1; J: TRBJ2-7; D: -; DNA: TGCGCCAGCAGCTACCGGGACCTCTTCTCCTACGAGCAGTACTTC; CDR3: CASSYRDLFSYEQYF
size: many; V: TRBV5-1; J: TRBJ2-6; D: -; DNA: TGCGCCAGCAGCGAGCGGAACTCTGGGGCCAACGTCCTGACTTTC; CDR3: CASSERNSGANVLTF
size: few; V: TRBV4-3; J: TRBJ1-3; D: TRBD1; DNA: TGCGCCAGCAGCCAAGGATCAAACAGGGGGCACTCTGGAAACACCATATATTTT; CDR3: CASSQGSNRGHSGNTIYF
size: many; V: TRBV28; J: TRBJ1-1; D: TRBD1; DNA: TGTGCCAGCAGTTACCCCGGGACAGGGGAAGCTTTCTTT; CDR3: CASSYPGTGEAFF
size: many; V: TRBV7-9; J: TRBJ1-2; D: -; DNA: TGTGCCAGCAGCTTAAAGGGAGGGGACTATGGCTACACCTTC; CDR3: CASSLKGGDYGYTF
size: -; V: TRBV11-2; J: TRBJ2-1; D: -; DNA: TGTGCCAGCAGCCCTGGAGTTCTAAATGAGCAGTTCTTC; CDR3: CASSPGVLNEQFF
size: -; V: TRBV19; J: TRBJ2-1; D: TRBD1; DNA: TGTGCCAGTAGTATAGCCCCGCAGGGGGCGGGTGAGCAGTTCTTC; CDR3: CASSIAPQGAGEQFF
size: many; V: TRBV29-1; J: TRBJ2-5; D: -; DNA: TGCAGCGTTGAGGCCGCGAGGGAGACCCAGTACTTC; CDR3: CSVEAARETQYF
size: many; V: TRBV6-2/TRBV6-3; J: TRBJ2-5; D: TRBD1; DNA: TGTGCCAGCAGTCACCGGACAGGGACTGGGGAGACCCAGTACTTC; CDR3: CASSHRTGTGETQYF
size: -; V: TRBV6-2/TRBV6-3; J: TRBJ2-2; D: -; DNA: TGTGCCAGCAGAAACACAGGGGAGGGGACCGGGGAGCTGTTTTTT; CDR3: CASRNTGEGTGELFF
size: -; V: TRBV7-7; J: TRBJ2-3; D: TRBD1; DNA: TGTGCCAGCAGCCTCTCGGGACAGCAGCTCACAGATACGCAGTATTTT; CDR3: CASSLSGQQLTDTQYF
size: many; V: TRBV25-1; J: TRBJ2-7; D: -; DNA: TGTGCCAGCAGTGAGGTCGGACGGGACTGGTACGAGCAGTACTTC; CDR3: CASSEVGRDWYEQYF
size: many; V: TRBV2; J: TRBJ2-1; D: TRBD2; DNA: TGTGCCACACAGCGGGAGGGCTGGAATGAGCAGTTCTTC; CDR3: CATQREGWNEQFF
size: many; V: TRBV19; J: TRBJ2-7; D: TRBD1; DNA: TGTGCCAGTAGTCTGACTTCGGGACAGCCCCAGGAGCAGTACTTC; CDR3: CASSLTSGQPQEQYF
size: many; V: TRBV10-3; J: TRBJ1-1; D: -; DNA: TGTGCCATCAGCTCCAGGGGTTCGGGCACTGAAGCTTTCTTT; CDR3: CAISSRGSGTEAFF
size: many; V: TRBV7-8; J: TRBJ2-3; D: TRBD1; DNA: TGTGCCAGCAGCCGCGGGACAGGGGGCGGAGATACGCAGTATTTT; CDR3: CASSRGTGGGDTQYF
size: many; V: TRBV7-2; J: TRBJ2-7; D: TRBD2; DNA: TGTGCCAGCAGCTTTAGCGGGAGCTACGAGCAGTACTTC; CDR3: CASSFSGSYEQYF
size: many; V: TRBV7-2; J: TRBJ2-1; D: TRBD2; DNA: TGTGCCAGCAGCTTCCCCTTTACCCCGGGACTAGCGGGAGGCCGGATAAATTTCAATGAGCAGTTCTTC; CDR3: CASSFPFTPGLAGGRINFNEQFF
size: many; V: TRBV12-3/TRBV12-4; J: TRBJ1-1; D: TRBD1; DNA: TGTGCCAGCAGCACAGGGGGCGCAAATACTGAAGCTTTCTTT; CDR3: CASSTGGANTEAFF
size: many; V: TRBV20-1; J: TRBJ2-7; D: TRBD2; DNA: TGCAGTGCCTGGGAGACTAGCGGGAGAAGCTCCTACGAGCAGTACTTC; CDR3: CSAWETSGRSSYEQYF